Following are 5 T cell receptor beta chains from one sample sequenced in a study of T cell repertoires in cytomegalovirus infection. TCRdb reprocessed the reads via MiXCR and lists one record per CDR3 protein. The sample yields roughly 230,000 distinct CDR3 sequences, 17% seen once. The sample was CD8+ T cells from PBMCs. The receptors derive from a human donor in good health (CMV status not recorded). Some clones in this sample may be carry-over from other donors' samples.

V usage is TRBV12-3 or TRBV12-4 and J usage is TRBJ2-3, with 7 bases aligning to TRBD1. J lost 4 bases, V lost 6 bases, and 7 bases had no gene match. The length of the CDR3 is 14 residues. The DNA of the CDR3 is TGTGCCAGCAGCCGACAGGGACCCGCAGATACGCAGTATTTT. Its translation is CASSRQGPADTQYF.

Many counts were recorded for this clonotype. The chain joins TRBV23-1 to TRBJ2-1; 8 bases line up with TRBD1. TRBV23-1 is classed as an ORF, of uncertain function. J lost 5 bases, V lost 0 bases, and 6 bases had no gene match. The CDR3 totals 16 residues. The CDR3 sequence is CASSQSPGQANNEQFF. The DNA for the CDR3 is TGCGCCAGCAGTCAATCCCCGGGACAGGCTAACAATGAGCAGTTCTTC.

This clonotype was counted ten times or more. The rearrangement links TRBV7-7 to TRBJ2-4; 8 nucleotides agree with TRBD1. Germline V gives CDR1 SSHAT, CDR2 FNYEAQ (reference sequence). The CDR3 is 18 residues long. CDR3 sequence (DNA): TGTGCTACCACAGGGGGTAGGGGCGGGTCTCTAGCCAAAAACATTCAGTACTTC. Amino acids: CATTGGRGGSLAKNIQYF.

In its sample, this clonotype was seen many times. V and J are TRBV2 and TRBJ1-2; TRBD1 matches 7 bases. The CDR3 has 15 residues. Germline assignment: CDR1 SNHLY and CDR2 FYNNEI. Trimming cost V 6 bases and J 0 bases; bases outside gene matches: 7. CDR3 loop: CASRPGTASNYGYTF. The CDR3, as DNA: TGTGCCAGCAGGCCCGGGACAGCCTCTAACTATGGCTACACCTTC.

This clonotype was seen only a few times. The gene calls are TRBV29-1 and TRBJ2-7, with 9 nucleotides matching TRBD1. From germline, CDR1 is SQVTM and CDR2 ANQGSEA. The CDR3 has 13 amino acids. V shed 7 bases, J shed 1 base, and the junction held 5 bases outside the gene matches. CDR3 sequence (DNA): TGCAGCGCAGGACAGGGGACGTCCTACGAGCAGTACTTC. It specifies CSAGQGTSYEQYF.